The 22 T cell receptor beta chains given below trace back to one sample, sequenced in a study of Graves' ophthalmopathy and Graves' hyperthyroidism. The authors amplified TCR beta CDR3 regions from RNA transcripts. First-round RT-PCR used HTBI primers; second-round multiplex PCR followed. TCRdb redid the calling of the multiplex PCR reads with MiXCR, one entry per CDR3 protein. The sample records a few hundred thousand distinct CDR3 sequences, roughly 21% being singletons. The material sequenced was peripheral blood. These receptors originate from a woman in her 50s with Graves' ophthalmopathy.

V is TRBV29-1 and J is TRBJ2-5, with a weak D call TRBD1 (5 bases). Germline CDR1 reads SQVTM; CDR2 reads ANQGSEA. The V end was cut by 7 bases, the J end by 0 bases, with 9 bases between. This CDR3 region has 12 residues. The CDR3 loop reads CSARQYQETQYF. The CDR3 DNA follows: TGCAGCGCTCGACAGTACCAAGAGACCCAGTACTTC.

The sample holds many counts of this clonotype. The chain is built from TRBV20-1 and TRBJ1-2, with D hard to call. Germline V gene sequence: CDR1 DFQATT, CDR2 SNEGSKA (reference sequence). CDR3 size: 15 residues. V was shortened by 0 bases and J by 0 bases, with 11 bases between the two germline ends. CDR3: CSARDRAGSNYGYTF. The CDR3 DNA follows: TGCAGTGCTAGAGATCGGGCGGGCTCTAACTATGGCTACACCTTC.

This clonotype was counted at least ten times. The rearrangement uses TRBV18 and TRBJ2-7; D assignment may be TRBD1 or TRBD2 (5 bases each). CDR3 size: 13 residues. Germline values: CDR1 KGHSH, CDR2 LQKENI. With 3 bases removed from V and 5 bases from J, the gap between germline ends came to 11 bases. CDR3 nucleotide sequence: TGTGCCAGCTCACCTTCACTAGGGGACGAGCAGTACTTC. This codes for CASSPSLGDEQYF.

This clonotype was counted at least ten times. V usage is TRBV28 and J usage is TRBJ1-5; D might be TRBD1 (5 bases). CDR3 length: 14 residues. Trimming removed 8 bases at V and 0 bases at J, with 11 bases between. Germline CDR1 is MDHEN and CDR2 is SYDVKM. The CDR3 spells CASARVHSNQPQHF. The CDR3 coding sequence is TGTGCCAGCGCCAGGGTTCATAGCAATCAGCCCCAGCATTTT.

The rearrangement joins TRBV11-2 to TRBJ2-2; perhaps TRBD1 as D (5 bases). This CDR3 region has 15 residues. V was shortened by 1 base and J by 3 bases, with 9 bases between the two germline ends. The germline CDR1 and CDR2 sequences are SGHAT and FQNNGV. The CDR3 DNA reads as TGTGCCAGCAGCTTAGTAGCAGGGTACACCGGGGAGCTGTTTTTT. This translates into CASSLVAGYTGELFF.

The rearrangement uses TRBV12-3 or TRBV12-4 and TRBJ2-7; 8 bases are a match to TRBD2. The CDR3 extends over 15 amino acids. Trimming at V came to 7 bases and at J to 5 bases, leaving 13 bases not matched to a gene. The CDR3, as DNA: TGTGCCAGCACCCTTTACGGGACTAGAGTCAACGAGCAGTACTTC. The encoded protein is CASTLYGTRVNEQYF.

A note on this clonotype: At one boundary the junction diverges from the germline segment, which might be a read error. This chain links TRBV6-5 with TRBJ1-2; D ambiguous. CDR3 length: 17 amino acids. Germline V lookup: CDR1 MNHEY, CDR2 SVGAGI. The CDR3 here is CASSYSTTMGRNYGYIF. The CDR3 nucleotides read TGTGCCAGCAGTTACTCAACCACGATGGGTAGGAACTATGGCTACATCTTC.

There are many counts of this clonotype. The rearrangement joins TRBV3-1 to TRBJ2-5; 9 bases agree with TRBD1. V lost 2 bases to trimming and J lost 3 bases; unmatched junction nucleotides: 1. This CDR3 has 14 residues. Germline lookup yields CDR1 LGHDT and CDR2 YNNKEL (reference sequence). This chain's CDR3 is CASSQRTGEETQYF. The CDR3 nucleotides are TGTGCCAGCAGCCAAAGGACAGGGGAAGAGACCCAGTACTTC.

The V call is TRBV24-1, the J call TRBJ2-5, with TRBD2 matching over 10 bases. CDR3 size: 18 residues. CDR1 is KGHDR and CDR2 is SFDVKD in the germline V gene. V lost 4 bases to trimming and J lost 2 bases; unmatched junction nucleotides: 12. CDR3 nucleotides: TGTGCCACCAGTGACCGGGACGGAAAGCGGGAGGGGCAAGAGACCCAGTACTTC. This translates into CATSDRDGKREGQETQYF.

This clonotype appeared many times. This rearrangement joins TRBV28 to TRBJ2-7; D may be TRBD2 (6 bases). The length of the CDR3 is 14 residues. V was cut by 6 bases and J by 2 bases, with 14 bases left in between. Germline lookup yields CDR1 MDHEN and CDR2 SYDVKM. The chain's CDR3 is CASSLSGSTYEQYF. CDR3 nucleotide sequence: TGTGCCAGCAGCCTGAGCGGGTCCACCTACGAGCAGTACTTC.

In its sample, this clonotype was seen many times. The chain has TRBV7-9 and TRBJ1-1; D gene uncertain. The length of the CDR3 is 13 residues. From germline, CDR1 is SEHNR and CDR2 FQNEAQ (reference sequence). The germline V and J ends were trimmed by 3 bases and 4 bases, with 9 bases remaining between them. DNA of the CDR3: TGTGCCAGCAGCTTCGTCTTGAGCACTGAAGCTTTCTTT. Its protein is CASSFVLSTEAFF.

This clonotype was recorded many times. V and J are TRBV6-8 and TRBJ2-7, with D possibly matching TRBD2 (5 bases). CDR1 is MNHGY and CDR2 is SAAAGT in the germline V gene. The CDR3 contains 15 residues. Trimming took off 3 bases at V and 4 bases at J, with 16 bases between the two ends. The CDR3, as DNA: TGTGCCAGCAGTTATGGTACGGGGTCTCATTACGAGCAGTACTTC. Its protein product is CASSYGTGSHYEQYF.

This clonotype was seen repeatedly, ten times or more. This CDR3 is CASSKNRNIQYF. The CDR3 bases are TGTGCCAGCTCCAAAAACAGGAACATTCAGTACTTC. This chain uses TRBV28 with TRBJ2-4; a weak D match, TRBD1 (5 bases). Germline CDR1 reads MDHEN; CDR2 reads SYDVKM. The CDR3 has 12 residues. Between the trimmed V and J ends, which lost 8 bases and 7 bases, there was a span of 12 bases.

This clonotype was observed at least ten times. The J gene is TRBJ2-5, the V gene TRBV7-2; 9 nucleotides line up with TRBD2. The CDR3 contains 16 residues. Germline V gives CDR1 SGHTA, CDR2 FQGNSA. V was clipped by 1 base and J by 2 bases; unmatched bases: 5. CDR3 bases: TGTGCCAGCAGCTTAGGACCGGCGGGAGGGCAAGAGACCCAGTACTTC. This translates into CASSLGPAGGQETQYF. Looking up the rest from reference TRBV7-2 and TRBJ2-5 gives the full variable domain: GAGVSQSPSNKVTEKGKDVELRCDPISGHTALYWYRQSLGQGLEFLIYFQGNSAPDKSGLPSDRFSAERTGGSVSTLTIQRTQQEDSAVYLCASSLGPAGGQETQYFGPGTRLLVL.

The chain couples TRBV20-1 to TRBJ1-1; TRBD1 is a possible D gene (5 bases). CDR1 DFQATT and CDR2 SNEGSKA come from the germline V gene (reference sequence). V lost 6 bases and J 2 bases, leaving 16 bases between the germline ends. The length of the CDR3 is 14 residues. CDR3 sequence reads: CSAVARTPNTEAFF. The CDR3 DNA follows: TGCAGTGCCGTCGCCAGGACACCTAACACTGAAGCTTTCTTT.

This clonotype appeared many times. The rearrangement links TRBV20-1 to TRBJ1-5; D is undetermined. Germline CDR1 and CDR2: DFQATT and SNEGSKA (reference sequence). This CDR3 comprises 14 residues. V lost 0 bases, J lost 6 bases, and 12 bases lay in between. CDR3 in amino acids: CSARDRGGIQPQHF. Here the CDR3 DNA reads TGCAGTGCTAGAGATCGAGGAGGGATTCAGCCCCAGCATTTT.

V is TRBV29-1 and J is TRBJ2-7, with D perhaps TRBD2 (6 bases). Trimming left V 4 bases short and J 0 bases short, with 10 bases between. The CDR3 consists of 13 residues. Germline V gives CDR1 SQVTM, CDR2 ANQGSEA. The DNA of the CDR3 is TGCAGCGTTGTTAGCGGTTGCTCCTACGAGCAGTACTTC. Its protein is CSVVSGCSYEQYF.

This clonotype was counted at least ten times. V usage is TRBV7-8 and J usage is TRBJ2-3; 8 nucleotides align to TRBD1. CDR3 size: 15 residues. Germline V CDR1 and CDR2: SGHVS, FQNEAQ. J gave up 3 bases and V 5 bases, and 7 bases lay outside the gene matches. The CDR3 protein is CASSPGTGMTDTQYF. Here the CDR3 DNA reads TGTGCCAGCAGCCCGGGGACAGGAATGACAGATACGCAGTATTTT.

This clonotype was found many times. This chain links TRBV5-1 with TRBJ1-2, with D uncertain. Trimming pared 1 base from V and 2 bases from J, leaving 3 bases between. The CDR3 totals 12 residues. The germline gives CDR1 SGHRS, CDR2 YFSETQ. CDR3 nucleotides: TGCGCCAGCAGCTTGCAGAACTATGGCTACACCTTC. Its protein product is CASSLQNYGYTF.

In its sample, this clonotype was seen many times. For the CDR3, the DNA is TGTGCCAGCAGCGAGAGGGGGAGGGGGGCGCCCCAGCATTTT. This translates into CASSERGRGAPQHF. The chain joins TRBV9 to TRBJ1-5; weak D call: TRBD1 (6 bases). Germline values: CDR1 SGDLS, CDR2 YYNGEE. The CDR3 is 14 residues long. V shed 3 bases and J shed 9 bases, with 16 bases lying between them.

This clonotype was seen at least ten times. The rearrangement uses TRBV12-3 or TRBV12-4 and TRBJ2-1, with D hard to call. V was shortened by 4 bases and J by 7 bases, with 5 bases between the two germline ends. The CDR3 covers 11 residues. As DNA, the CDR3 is TGTGCCAGCAGTTCCTTAAATGAGCAGTTCTTC. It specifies CASSSLNEQFF.

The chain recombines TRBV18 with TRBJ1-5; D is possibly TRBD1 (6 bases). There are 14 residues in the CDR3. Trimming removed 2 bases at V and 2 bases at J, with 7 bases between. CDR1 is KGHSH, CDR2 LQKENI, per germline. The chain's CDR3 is CASSPSGGNQPQHF. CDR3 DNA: TGTGCCAGCTCACCATCAGGGGGCAATCAGCCCCAGCATTTT.